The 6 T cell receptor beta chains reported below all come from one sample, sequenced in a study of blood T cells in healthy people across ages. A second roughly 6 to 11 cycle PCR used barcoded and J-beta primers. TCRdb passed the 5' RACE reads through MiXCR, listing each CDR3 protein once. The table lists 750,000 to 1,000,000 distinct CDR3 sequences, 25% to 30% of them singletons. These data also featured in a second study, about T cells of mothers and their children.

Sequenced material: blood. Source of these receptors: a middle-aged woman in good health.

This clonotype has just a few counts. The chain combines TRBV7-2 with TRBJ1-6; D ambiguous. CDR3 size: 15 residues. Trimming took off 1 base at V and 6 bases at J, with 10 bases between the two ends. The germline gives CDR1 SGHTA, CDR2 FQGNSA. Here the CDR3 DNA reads TGTGCCAGCAGCTTAGGGGTCAGAAGTAATTCACCCCTCCACTTT. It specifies CASSLGVRSNSPLHF.

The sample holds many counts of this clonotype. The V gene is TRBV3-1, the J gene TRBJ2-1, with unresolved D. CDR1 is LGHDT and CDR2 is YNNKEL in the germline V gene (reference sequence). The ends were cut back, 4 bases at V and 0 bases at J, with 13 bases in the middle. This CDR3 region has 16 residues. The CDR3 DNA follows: TGTGCCAGCAGCCGACGGCAGGCGGCCTCCTACAATGAGCAGTTCTTC. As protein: CASSRRQAASYNEQFF.

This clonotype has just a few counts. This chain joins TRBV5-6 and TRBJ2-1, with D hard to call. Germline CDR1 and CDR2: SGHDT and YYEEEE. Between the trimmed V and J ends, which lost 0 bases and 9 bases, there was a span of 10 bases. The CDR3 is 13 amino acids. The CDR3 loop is CASSLGTPGEQFF. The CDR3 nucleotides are TGTGCCAGCAGCTTGGGGACCCCAGGTGAGCAGTTCTTC.

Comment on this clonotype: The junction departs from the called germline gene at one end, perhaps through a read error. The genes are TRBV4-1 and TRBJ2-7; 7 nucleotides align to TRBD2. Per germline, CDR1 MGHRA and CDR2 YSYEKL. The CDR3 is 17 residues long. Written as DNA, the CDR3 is TGCACCAGCAGCCACCTAGGGAGGGCAGCCTTCTCCTACGAGCAGTACTTC. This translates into CTSSHLGRAAFSYEQYF.

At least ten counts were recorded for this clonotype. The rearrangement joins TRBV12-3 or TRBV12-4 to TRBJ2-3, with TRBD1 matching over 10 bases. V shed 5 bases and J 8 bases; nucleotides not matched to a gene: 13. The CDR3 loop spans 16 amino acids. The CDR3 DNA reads TGTGCCAGCAGTCCACCTGACAGGGGGCCGTTCGGTACGCAGTATTTT. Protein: CASSPPDRGPFGTQYF.

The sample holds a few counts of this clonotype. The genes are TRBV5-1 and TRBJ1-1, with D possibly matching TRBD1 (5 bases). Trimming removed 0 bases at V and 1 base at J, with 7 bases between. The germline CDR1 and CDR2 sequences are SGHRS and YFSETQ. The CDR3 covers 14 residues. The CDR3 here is CASSLEGTNTEAFF. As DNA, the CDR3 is TGCGCCAGCAGCTTGGAGGGGACGAACACTGAAGCTTTCTTT.